This T cell receptor (beta chain) was sequenced during a study of shared clonotypes between healthy human individuals (dated by TCRdb to the early 2020s). For the study in its entirety: The cohort included a few men and a couple of women between 18 and 49 years of age. Blood TCR repertoires of roughly 5 healthy adults were deeply sequenced to estimate repertoire size and the extent of clonotype sharing between individuals. Different laboratories and diverse techniques were used to prepare libraries and sequence TCR repertoires, to increase sequencing depth and limit assay-specific biases. Between about 0.85 and 8.9 billion PBMCs per donor were obtained by leukapheresis. What the study reported, not specific to this receptor: Sampling was restricted to blood, and TCR repertoires in tissue are likely to differ from TCR repertoires in blood. Based on pairwise subsampling, the degree of clonotype sharing among donors was expected to be affected by sequencing depth. The genetic and exposure-history diversity represented was limited by the small number of donors.

Remarks on this clone: Its antigen remains unidentified. It has no much larger one-base neighbor in the sample; base qualities were not kept.

Donors were healthy HIV-negative adults with no recently reported acute infections or vaccinations. Every donor was a Caucasian adult residing in Nashville, Tennessee, USA. For unsorted samples, about 87 million PBMCs were counted, and genomic DNA was extracted using the QIAamp DNA Blood Mini kit. Blood was obtained by leukapheresis, after which PBMCs were separated by Ficoll-Histopaque density gradient centrifugation and cryopreserved in liquid nitrogen vapor phase. The CDR3 runs 16 amino acids, cysteine and phenylalanine included. The kept DNA is CDR3 alone, 48 bases in frame from the first base. Relative to germline, V is missing 1 base and J is missing 2 bases, with 4 bases of the junction outside any gene match. CDR1 and CDR2 are drawn from the germline V gene: SGHNT, YENEEA. Using the deep immunoSEQ assay, TCR CDR3 regions were amplified from genomic DNA by multiplex PCR. Genomic DNA extracted from each cell subset was distributed evenly over all wells of several immunoSEQ 96-well plates, and each plate served as one replicate. For unsorted PBMC, around 300 ng genomic DNA, equal to tens of thousands of T cell genomes, was loaded into each replicate PCR. Ten immunoSEQ deep assay plates were used to sequence the unsorted PBMC genomic DNA. Purified libraries were quantified with a Qubit 3.0 fluorometer, sized on a Bioanalyzer 2100, and re-quantified with the KAPA Library Quantification kit. A separate single-read 150-cycle Illumina NextSeq 550 flow cell was used to sequence each immunoSEQ 96-well plate. Concerning the study's data processing: Because the immunoSEQ output held only junctional sequences and lacked quality scores, the filtering could not match the filtering applied to full-length reads. Sequences were annotated with PyIR, a Python wrapper for IgBLAST v1.9, and V/J genes and CDR3 were assigned using IMGT germline references. Any read was removed if the V/J assignment was weak (E-value above 1e-6), the CDR3 was missing, or the read contained stop codons, out-of-frame junctions, or ambiguous translated residues. A V3J clonotype was defined by an identical inferred V gene, J gene, and CDR3 amino acid sequence. The percentage overlap between two repertoires was calculated by dividing the number of shared unique clonotypes by the size of the smaller repertoire. Richness of each repertoire was evaluated using RTK rarefaction, the Chao1 estimator, and Recon v2.1 estimates of unobserved clonotypes. TCRdb provides this immuneACCESS table in a form limited to in-frame rearrangements. Some clones are lacking; in checked studies, under half of them reflect an unresolved V gene, and why the rest are absent is not known. V, J and clone size reflect that table, while D and trimming were determined from the DNA. The sample table holds roughly 510,000 clones, of which nearly 80% were seen once. The top ten clonotypes cover about 12% of the sample.

The sequence was obtained from a woman aged 40 to 50 in good health. Some clones in this sample may be carry-over from other donors' samples. Sequenced sample: PBMCs. The chain couples TRBV11-3 to TRBJ2-7; 11 bases in between match TRBD2. At the DNA level, the sequence is TGTGCCAGCAGCTTAGGGGGACTAGCGGAAACCTACGAGCAGTACTTC. It translates as CASSLGGLAETYEQYF.